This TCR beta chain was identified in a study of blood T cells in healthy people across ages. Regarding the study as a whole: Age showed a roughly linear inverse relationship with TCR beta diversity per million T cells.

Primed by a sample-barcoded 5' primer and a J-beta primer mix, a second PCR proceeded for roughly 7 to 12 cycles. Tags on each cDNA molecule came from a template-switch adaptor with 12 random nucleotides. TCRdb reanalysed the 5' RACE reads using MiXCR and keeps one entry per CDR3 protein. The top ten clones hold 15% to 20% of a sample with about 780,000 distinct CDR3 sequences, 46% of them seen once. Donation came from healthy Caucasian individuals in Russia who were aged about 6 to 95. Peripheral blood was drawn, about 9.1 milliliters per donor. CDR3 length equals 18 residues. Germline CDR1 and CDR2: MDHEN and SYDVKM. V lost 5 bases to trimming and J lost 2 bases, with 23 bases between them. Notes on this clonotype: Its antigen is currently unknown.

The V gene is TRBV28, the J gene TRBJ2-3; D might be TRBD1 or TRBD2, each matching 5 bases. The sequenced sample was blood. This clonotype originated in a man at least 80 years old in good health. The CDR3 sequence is CASSPGPRTTTPTDTQYF. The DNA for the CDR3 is TGTGCCAGCAGTCCGGGACCGCGAACAACAACTCCCACAGATACGCAGTATTTT.